This T cell receptor beta chain was sequenced during a study of cytomegalovirus exposure and HLA in healthy donors. Study as a whole: In a later analysis, it was reported that the roughly 130 validation repertoires had been produced on the same platform as the roughly 700 repertoires belonging to the first cohort. Study-level findings and limits: TCR beta chains numbering some 160 were designated cytomegalovirus-associated. A later analysis found first-cohort TCR clusters tended to co-occur in the 130 or so validation repertoires. Diagnosis of cytomegalovirus status made by the classifier reportedly showed high specificity and sensitivity.

Profiling relied on immunoSEQ multiplex PCR, and the TCRdb table lists in-frame clones only, not all of them. The repertoire has 70,000 or so clones, less than 95% of them found once; the top ten carry 1.5% to 2%. The CDR3 has 16 amino acids. A remark on this clone: Its antigen is unidentified.

The J gene is TRBJ2-1, the V gene TRBV1; the tabulated D call, TRBD2, remains unverified against the DNA. TRBV1 is labeled a pseudogene. The sequenced sample was PBMCs. The clonotype was recovered from a woman between 18 and 29 years old in good health and CMV-seropositive. The DNA for the CDR3 is TGCACCAGCAGCCACCACCCGGGACTAGTTGCCGATGAGCAGTTCTTC. It translates to CTSSHHPGLVADEQFF.